One and the same sample provided the 28 T cell receptor beta chains below, sequenced in a study of blood T cell repertoires in COVID-19 (dated by TCRdb to the early 2020s). Library generation was performed with the immunoSEQ multiplex PCR assay. The table comes from immuneACCESS by way of TCRdb, which keeps in-frame sequences with V and J called. Part of the clones is missing from these tables; in studies checked, under half for an unresolved V gene and the rest for unknown reasons. Here the sample has tens of thousands of clones; over 80% occur a single time. Of the sample, 10% falls within the top ten clones. Sequences were obtained from peripheral blood. Receptor source: a man aged 25-40 years with COVID-19, enrolled during active disease.

The rearrangement links TRBV10-3 to TRBJ1-6; 8 bases are shared with TRBD1. The CDR3 sequence is 16 residues long. Germline trimming cut 2 bases from V and 7 bases from J; bases unmatched to any gene: 7. Germline CDR1 ENHRY, CDR2 SYGVKD. The CDR3 protein is CAISEGQGAMNSPLHF. As DNA, the CDR3 is TGTGCCATCAGTGAGGGGCAGGGGGCTATGAATTCACCCCTCCACTTT.

The gene calls are TRBV7-2 and TRBJ1-5, with D possibly TRBD1 on 6 matching bases. V was shortened by 6 bases and J by 7 bases, with 19 bases between the two germline ends. The CDR3 sequence is 15 residues long. Germline CDR1 SGHTA, CDR2 FQGNSA. The CDR3: CASSQQGYAVQPQHF. CDR3 coding DNA: TGTGCCAGCAGTCAACAGGGCTACGCGGTGCAGCCCCAGCATTTT.

This chain connects TRBV6-4 to TRBJ1-6; D call uncertain. The CDR3 runs 16 residues. In germline, CDR1 is MRHNA, CDR2 SNTAGT. V was clipped by 3 bases and J by 7 bases, with 16 bases between them. The CDR3 spells CASSEEAGLPNSPLHF. In DNA, the CDR3 is TGTGCCAGCAGTGAAGAAGCGGGTCTGCCCAATTCACCCCTCCACTTT.

This chain joins TRBV5-1 and TRBJ2-6, with unresolved D. Germline V gene data show CDR1 as SGHRS and CDR2 as YFSETQ. This CDR3 spans 16 amino acids. V was shortened by 2 bases and J by 0 bases, with 9 bases between the two germline ends. The CDR3 here is CASSLQSLSGANVLTF. CDR3 nucleotide sequence: TGCGCCAGCAGCTTACAGTCTCTCTCTGGGGCCAACGTCCTGACTTTC.

The rearrangement links TRBV29-1 to TRBJ1-2, with 7 bases aligning to TRBD1. Germline V gene data show CDR1 as SQVTM and CDR2 as ANQGSEA. V lost 6 bases, J lost 4 bases, and 5 bases stayed unmatched. The CDR3 loop spans 12 amino acids. CDR3 loop: CSVEQGSYGYTF. The CDR3 bases are TGCAGCGTAGAACAGGGGAGCTATGGCTACACCTTC.

This clone was seen once. V and J are TRBV10-2 and TRBJ1-2; possibly TRBD1 for D (5 bases). Trimming took 0 bases from V and 7 from J, leaving 12 bases between them. Germline V gives CDR1 WSHSY, CDR2 SAAADI. This CDR3 contains 14 residues. CDR3 DNA sequence: TGCGCCAGCAGTGAGTCTCTGACAGTATCTGGCTACACCTTC. This codes for CASSESLTVSGYTF.

The rearrangement joins TRBV6-4 to TRBJ1-2, with TRBD1 matching over 8 bases. This CDR3 has 13 amino acids. The V gene end was trimmed by 4 bases and the J gene end by 2 bases; junction bases not matched to a gene: 0. Looked up from germline, CDR1 is MRHNA and CDR2 is SNTAGT. The CDR3 DNA sequence: TGTGCCAGCAGTGGGACAGGGAACTATGGCTACACCTTC. It yields the protein CASSGTGNYGYTF.

The chain carries TRBV5-1 and TRBJ2-3; TRBD2 aligns across 11 bases. This CDR3 has 17 amino acids. Unmatched junction bases numbered 10, after V lost 4 bases and J lost 3 bases. Per germline, CDR1 SGHRS and CDR2 YFSETQ. In DNA, the CDR3 is TGCGCCAGCAGCCTACGAACTAGCGGGAGAAGAACAGATACGCAGTATTTT. Amino acids: CASSLRTSGRRTDTQYF.

This clone was seen only a few times. The chain couples TRBV6-5 to TRBJ2-3; maybe TRBD2 (5 bases). The CDR3 is made up of 14 amino acids. Deletions cut 6 bases from V and 4 bases from J, with 14 bases between. Per the germline V gene, CDR1 is MNHEY and CDR2 is SVGAGI. The CDR3 sequence: CASRAGGAPDTQYF. For the CDR3, the DNA is TGTGCCAGCAGAGCCGGAGGAGCACCAGATACGCAGTATTTT.

The gene calls are TRBV4-2 and TRBJ2-2; TRBD1 agrees at 7 bases. Germline V gives CDR1 LGHNA, CDR2 YNFKEQ. The CDR3 is 15 residues long. V was clipped by 8 bases and J by 3 bases; unmatched bases: 9. The DNA for the CDR3 is TGTGCCAGCCAACGACGGGACAGCGACACCGGGGAGCTGTTTTTT. Its translation is CASQRRDSDTGELFF.

CDR3 sequence (DNA): TGTGCCAGCAGTTTATTTGCGGGAGGAGGTAGGCGTTGGGAGACCCAGTACTTC. Translated, it gives CASSLFAGGGRRWETQYF. The rearrangement links TRBV27 to TRBJ2-5; 8 bases align to TRBD2. Germline V lookup: CDR1 MNHEY, CDR2 SMNVEV (reference sequence). The CDR3 spans 18 residues. The junction had 15 bases not matched to a gene; V was cut back by 1 base and J by 5 bases.

The chain recombines TRBV2 with TRBJ2-2, with 8 bases identical to TRBD1. With V trimmed by 6 bases and J by 5 bases, 8 bases remained unmatched. This CDR3 region has 15 residues. CDR1 is SNHLY, CDR2 FYNNEI, per germline. The CDR3 protein is CASSAQGAGTGELFF. The CDR3 coding sequence is TGTGCCAGCAGCGCTCAGGGGGCCGGGACCGGGGAGCTGTTTTTT. Using reference TRBV2 and TRBJ2-2 for the parts outside the CDR3, the full variable domain is EPEVTQTPSHQVTQMGQEVILRCVPISNHLYFYWYRQILGQKVEFLVSFYNNEISEKSEIFDDQFSVERPDGSNFTLKIRSTKLEDSAMYFCASSAQGAGTGELFFGEGSRLTVL.

The chain combines TRBV19 with TRBJ2-6; 10 nucleotides line up with TRBD1. Trimming cost V 3 bases and J 1 base; bases outside gene matches: 3. The germline CDR1 and CDR2 sequences are LNHDA and SQIVND (reference sequence). CDR3 length: 17 residues. CDR3 loop: CASSMGTGESGANVLTF. DNA of the CDR3: TGTGCCAGTAGTATGGGGACAGGGGAATCTGGGGCCAACGTCCTGACTTTC.

The rearrangement links TRBV19 to TRBJ2-5; the match to TRBD1 covers 7 bases. The CDR3 covers 14 residues. CDR1 is LNHDA, CDR2 SQIVND, per germline (reference sequence). With 5 bases clipped from V and 2 bases from J, the junction kept 5 bases outside the gene matches. As DNA, the CDR3 is TGTGCCAGTAGTCTCGACAGGGCTCAAGAGACCCAGTACTTC. Protein product: CASSLDRAQETQYF.

The CDR3 nucleotides read TGTGCCAGCAGCCCGACTAGTTTATACGAGCAGTACTTC. Translated: CASSPTSLYEQYF. This sequence joins TRBV3-1 (or the pseudogene TRBV3-2) and TRBJ2-7, with a weak D call TRBD2 (6 bases). V lost 4 bases to trimming and J lost 4 bases, with 11 bases between them. This CDR3 contains 13 residues. The V gene's germline CDR1 is LGHDT and CDR2 YNNKEL (reference sequence).

The chain links TRBV10-3 to TRBJ1-4; 7 bases are shared with TRBD1. CDR3 length equals 14 residues. V was clipped by 4 bases and J by 5 bases; unmatched bases: 4. Germline CDR1 is ENHRY and CDR2 is SYGVKD. The CDR3 region is CAISGSTGNEKLFF. CDR3 sequence (DNA): TGTGCCATCAGTGGTTCGACAGGGAATGAAAAACTGTTTTTT.

A single count supports this clone. The gene calls are TRBV2 and TRBJ2-1; TRBD2 aligns across 11 bases. CDR3 size: 15 residues. In germline, CDR1 is SNHLY, CDR2 FYNNEI. Trimming took 2 bases from V and 6 from J; bases not matched to a gene: 3. CDR3: CASSETSGGPNEQFF. CDR3 nucleotide sequence: TGTGCCAGCAGTGAAACTAGCGGGGGACCCAATGAGCAGTTCTTC.

The chain carries TRBV24-1 and TRBJ2-1, with TRBD2 matching 9 bases. The CDR3 covers 14 residues. With 5 bases clipped from V and 3 bases from J, the junction kept 1 base outside the gene matches. CDR1 is KGHDR, CDR2 SFDVKD, per germline. The CDR3 DNA follows: TGTGCCACCAGTGTTAGCGGGAGCTACAATGAGCAGTTCTTC. It codes for CATSVSGSYNEQFF.

This chain joins TRBV29-1 and TRBJ2-2, with D perhaps matching TRBD2 (5 bases). V lost 4 bases to trimming and J lost 3 bases, with 15 bases between them. This CDR3 is 15 amino acids long. The V gene's germline CDR1 is SQVTM and CDR2 ANQGSEA. In DNA form, the CDR3 reads TGCAGCGTTGTAGGACTTACATCGGACACCGGGGAGCTGTTTTTT. Protein: CSVVGLTSDTGELFF.

Only a few counts were recorded for this clone. J is TRBJ2-1 and V is TRBV29-1; tentatively, D is TRBD1 (5 bases). V was cut by 3 bases and J by 0 bases, with 12 bases left in between. Germline V gene lookup returns CDR1 SQVTM and CDR2 ANQGSEA. CDR3 length equals 15 residues. This CDR3 reads CSVDKGKSSYNEQFF. CDR3 DNA: TGCAGCGTTGACAAGGGGAAGAGCTCCTACAATGAGCAGTTCTTC.

The chain has TRBV3-1 (or the pseudogene TRBV3-2) and TRBJ2-5; the match to TRBD2 covers 15 bases. The J segment lost 5 bases and the V segment lost 5 bases, leaving 24 bases of the junction unmatched. The CDR3 is 22 residues long. Germline CDR1 and CDR2: LGHDT and YNNKEL (reference sequence). CDR3 DNA sequence: TGTGCCAGCAGCTCCCTCCTCGACAGGGGCATGGGGACTAGCGGGAGGAAGGAGACCCAGTACTTC. Translation: CASSSLLDRGMGTSGRKETQYF.

V and J are TRBV9 and TRBJ1-1, with D possibly being TRBD1 (6 bases). V was trimmed by 0 bases and J by 2 bases, leaving 8 bases between them. This CDR3 spans 14 amino acids. CDR1 and CDR2 from the germline V gene are SGDLS and YYNGEE. CDR3 protein: CASSVEGGNTEAFF. CDR3 sequence (DNA): TGTGCCAGCAGCGTAGAAGGGGGAAACACTGAAGCTTTCTTT.

The V gene is TRBV6-2 or TRBV6-3, the J gene TRBJ2-1; the D gene is possibly TRBD2 (6 bases). The CDR3 is made up of 13 amino acids. Germline assignment: CDR1 MNHEY and CDR2 SVGEGT. V was pared by 6 bases and J by 7 bases, with 13 bases between. The CDR3 region is CASSSGSKNEQFF. CDR3 coding DNA: TGTGCCAGCAGCTCCGGGAGTAAGAATGAGCAGTTCTTC.

The chain combines TRBV6-2 or TRBV6-3 with TRBJ2-3; 11 bases match TRBD1. This CDR3 is 15 amino acids long. The V segment lost 6 bases and the J segment 5 bases; nucleotides outside the gene matches: 7. CDR1 is MNHEY, CDR2 SVGEGT, per germline. The CDR3 spells CASSQGTGGVDTQYF. The CDR3 nucleotides read TGTGCCAGCAGCCAAGGGACAGGGGGAGTAGATACGCAGTATTTT.

The chain couples TRBV29-1 to TRBJ2-5, with 12 bases that match TRBD2. The CDR3 contains 15 residues. V dropped 7 bases and J dropped 5; count of bases not matched to a gene: 11. Germline V gene data show CDR1 as SQVTM and CDR2 as ANQGSEA. The CDR3 DNA reads TGCAGCGCACCGGGACTAGCGGGTCGTGGGGAGACCCAGTACTTC. Its translation is CSAPGLAGRGETQYF.

The chain recombines TRBV2 with TRBJ1-1, with TRBD1 matching 10 bases. Germline V gene data show CDR1 as SNHLY and CDR2 as FYNNEI. The CDR3 spans 16 residues. V trimming: 7 bases; J trimming: 1 base; junction bases outside the gene matches: 9. The CDR3 bases are TGTGCCAGCAACAGAAGAAGGACAGGGGGGAACACTGAAGCTTTCTTT. Encoded protein: CASNRRRTGGNTEAFF.

This clone showed up just a few times. The J gene is TRBJ1-1, the V gene TRBV7-9, with D unclear. CDR3 length equals 17 residues. The V gene lost 0 bases and the J gene lost 1 base, with 15 bases spanning the gap. In germline, CDR1 is SEHNR, CDR2 FQNEAQ (reference sequence). The CDR3 DNA reads TGTGCCAGCAGCTTAGCGAGTCCGATGACGGGGAACACTGAAGCTTTCTTT. This codes for CASSLASPMTGNTEAFF.

The chain combines TRBV6-5 with TRBJ2-5; 8 nucleotides match TRBD1. J was trimmed by 2 bases and V by 7 bases; bases with no gene match: 3. There are 13 residues in the CDR3. CDR1 MNHEY and CDR2 SVGAGI come from the germline V gene. The CDR3 here is CASTRDRQETQYF. CDR3 in DNA: TGTGCCAGCACCCGGGACAGGCAAGAGACCCAGTACTTC.